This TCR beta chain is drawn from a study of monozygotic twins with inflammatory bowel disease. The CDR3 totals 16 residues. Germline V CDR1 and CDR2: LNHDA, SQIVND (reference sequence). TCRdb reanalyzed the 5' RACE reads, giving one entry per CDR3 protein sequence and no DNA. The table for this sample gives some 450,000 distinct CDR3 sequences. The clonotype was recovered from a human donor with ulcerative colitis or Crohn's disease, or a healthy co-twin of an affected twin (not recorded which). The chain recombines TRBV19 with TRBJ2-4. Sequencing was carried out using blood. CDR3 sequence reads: CASSTSAGRAKNIQYF.